These 25 T cell receptor beta chains share one sample of origin, sequenced in a study of cytomegalovirus exposure and HLA in healthy donors. It was with 60 Vbeta and 13 Jbeta primers that the PCR ran. Clones were sequenced by immunoSEQ multiplex PCR, and TCRdb holds only the in-frame ones, with some missing. The data hold 95,000 to 150,000 clones, with 60% to 85% observed a single time. Sequenced: PBMCs. These receptors originate from a woman aged 35 to 49 in good health and CMV-seropositive.

This rearrangement joins TRBV12-5 to TRBJ1-2, with 8 bases aligning to TRBD1. CDR1 is LGHNT and CDR2 is FRNRAP in the germline V gene. V was clipped by 3 bases and J by 10 bases; unmatched bases: 7. The CDR3 is 13 residues long. The CDR3 spells CASGFGQGGVYTF. DNA for the CDR3: TGTGCTAGTGGTTTTGGACAGGGCGGCGTCTACACCTTC.

This chain links TRBV5-6 with TRBJ2-5, with D possibly being TRBD1 (5 bases). Trimming left V 0 bases short and J 3 bases short, with 6 bases between. The CDR3 runs 13 residues. Germline assignment: CDR1 SGHDT and CDR2 YYEEEE. In DNA, the CDR3 is TGTGCCAGCAGCTTGGGGACAAAAGAGACCCAGTACTTC. This codes for CASSLGTKETQYF.

The V and J genes are TRBV2 and TRBJ2-2, with D perhaps TRBD1 (5 bases). The CDR3 length is 13 residues. V dropped 6 bases and J dropped 1 base, with 6 bases sitting between them. Germline CDR1 and CDR2: SNHLY and FYNNEI. For the CDR3, the DNA is TGTGCCAGCAGCACAGGGAACACCGGGGAGCTGTTTTTT. This encodes CASSTGNTGELFF.

The chain combines TRBV5-6 with TRBJ2-7, with D possibly being TRBD1 (5 bases). Trimming pared 4 bases from V and 6 bases from J, leaving 11 bases between. Germline V gene data show CDR1 as SGHDT and CDR2 as YYEEEE. The CDR3 loop spans 12 amino acids. CDR3 amino acids: CASSATGIEQYF. The CDR3 coding sequence is TGTGCCAGCAGCGCCACAGGTATCGAGCAGTACTTC.

This clone was found once. The rearrangement joins TRBV12-5 to TRBJ2-4; no firm D call. CDR3 size: 13 residues. Germline V gene lookup returns CDR1 LGHNT and CDR2 FRNRAP. Between the trimmed V and J ends, which lost 0 bases and 8 bases, there was a span of 8 bases. The CDR3 DNA is TGTGCTAGTGGTTTGGTTAGCAGCTACATTCAGTACTTC. Its translation is CASGLVSSYIQYF.

The V gene is TRBV7-2, the J gene TRBJ1-2; 9 nucleotides agree with TRBD1. This CDR3 region has 13 residues. CDR1 and CDR2 from the germline V gene are SGHTA and FQGNSA. Germline trimming cut 3 bases from V and 7 bases from J; bases unmatched to any gene: 3. The CDR3 region is CASSLDRGFGYTF. In nucleotides, the CDR3 is TGTGCCAGCAGCTTGGACAGGGGATTTGGCTACACCTTC. The full variable domain, with the rest looked up from reference TRBV7-2 and TRBJ1-2, is GAGVSQSPSNKVTEKGKDVELRCDPISGHTALYWYRQSLGQGLEFLIYFQGNSAPDKSGLPSDRFSAERTGGSVSTLTIQRTQQEDSAVYLCASSLDRGFGYTFGSGTRLTVV.

This clone was seen more than once but under ten times. This chain links TRBV9 with TRBJ2-1; 10 bases align to TRBD2. Per the germline V gene, CDR1 is SGDLS and CDR2 is YYNGEE. This CDR3 is built from 16 residues. V shed 4 bases and J 3 bases; nucleotides not matched to a gene: 7. The CDR3 DNA reads TGTGCCAGCAGCCCAGATAGCGGGGGGTTCTACAATGAGCAGTTCTTC. It encodes CASSPDSGGFYNEQFF.

The chain links TRBV15 to TRBJ2-2; D ambiguous. This CDR3 region has 12 residues. Between the trimmed V and J ends, which lost 2 bases and 7 bases, there was a span of 5 bases. In germline, CDR1 is LNHNV, CDR2 YYDKDF (reference sequence). The CDR3 DNA follows: TGTGCCACCAGCAGACTCGGCGGGGAGCTGTTTTTT. This sequence encodes CATSRLGGELFF.

This sequence joins TRBV5-4 and TRBJ2-3; D not certain. Per germline, CDR1 SGHNT and CDR2 YYREEE (reference sequence). The CDR3 length is 12 residues. Trimming cost V 4 bases and J 2 bases, with 5 bases left between them. The CDR3 DNA reads TGTGCCAGCAGCCAGAACACAGATACGCAGTATTTT. It specifies CASSQNTDTQYF.

The J gene is TRBJ2-5, the V gene TRBV5-1, with TRBD2 as a possible D gene (6 bases). Germline V gives CDR1 SGHRS, CDR2 YFSETQ. The CDR3 covers 14 residues. Trimming cost V 3 bases and J 1 base, with 10 bases left between them. This CDR3 is CASSYGEAQETQYF. The CDR3 DNA reads as TGCGCCAGCAGCTACGGGGAGGCCCAAGAGACCCAGTACTTC.

This CDR3 reads CAWSTGNLEEQYF. CDR3 nucleotide sequence: TGTGCCTGGTCGACAGGGAACTTGGAGGAGCAGTACTTC. This sequence joins TRBV30 and TRBJ2-5; 7 bases are shared with TRBD1. The CDR3 length is 13 residues. Germline-derived CDR1 and CDR2 are GTSNPN and SVGIG (reference sequence). Trimming at V came to 5 bases and at J to 11 bases, leaving 14 bases not matched to a gene.

The chain uses TRBV7-8 and TRBJ1-4, with 10 bases that match TRBD1. V trimming: 2 bases; J trimming: 4 bases; junction bases outside the gene matches: 4. Germline values: CDR1 SGHVS, CDR2 FQNEAQ. This CDR3 comprises 16 residues. CDR3 nucleotides: TGTGCCAGCAGCTTAACGACAGGGGGCGGTAATGAAAAACTGTTTTTT. It translates to CASSLTTGGGNEKLFF. Supplemented by reference TRBV7-8 and TRBJ1-4, the full variable domain reads GAGVSQSPRYKVAKRGQDVALRCDPISGHVSLFWYQQALGQGPEFLTYFQNEAQLDKSGLPSDRFFAERPEGSVSTLKIQRTQQEDSAVYLCASSLTTGGGNEKLFFGSGTQLSVL.

The rearrangement joins TRBV27 to TRBJ1-5; D might be TRBD1 (6 bases). Trimming cost V 1 base and J 7 bases, with 11 bases left between them. CDR1 is MNHEY and CDR2 is SMNVEV in the germline V gene (reference sequence). The CDR3 is 14 amino acids. The CDR3 region has the DNA TGTGCCAGCAGTTTATTACAGGGAAGGCAGCCCCAGCATTTT. It specifies CASSLLQGRQPQHF.

This chain links TRBV12-5 with TRBJ2-3; the D is unclear. The CDR3 is 14 amino acids. The germline V gene encodes CDR1 LGHNT and CDR2 FRNRAP. Deletions cut 1 base from V and 1 base from J, with 6 bases between. CDR3 residues: CASGLGSRTDTQYF. The CDR3 bases are TGTGCTAGTGGTTTGGGTAGCCGCACAGATACGCAGTATTTT.

The V call is TRBV27, the J call TRBJ1-2; TRBD1 matches at 9 bases. Germline-derived CDR1 and CDR2 are MNHEY and SMNVEV (reference sequence). CDR3 length: 18 residues. Losses at the gene ends were 5 bases for V and 5 bases for J; bases not matched to a gene: 18. The CDR3: CASSIRPDHLGQGYGYTF. The CDR3 DNA reads as TGTGCCAGCAGTATACGACCGGACCACCTTGGACAGGGGTATGGCTACACCTTC.

The V gene is TRBV7-5, the J gene TRBJ1-2; no DNA check was done on the table's D call, TRBD1. TRBV7-5 corresponds to a pseudogene. The CDR3 is made up of 15 amino acids. The CDR3 DNA sequence: TGTGCCAGAAGCTTACCGGTGACAGGGAACTATGGCTACACCTTC. Translating gives CARSLPVTGNYGYTF.

The V call is TRBV5-1, the J call TRBJ1-1; 9 nucleotides align to TRBD1. Germline lookup yields CDR1 SGHRS and CDR2 YFSETQ. V lost 0 bases, J lost 4 bases, and 4 bases stayed unmatched. This CDR3 contains 15 residues. CDR3 sequence (DNA): TGCGCCAGCAGCTTGGAAGGACAGGGGACCACTGAAGCTTTCTTT. Translating it yields CASSLEGQGTTEAFF.

The chain employs TRBV5-6 and TRBJ2-1; D might be TRBD2 (6 bases). Between the trimmed V and J ends, which lost 3 bases and 7 bases, there was a span of 8 bases. The length of the CDR3 is 12 residues. Germline V lookup: CDR1 SGHDT, CDR2 YYEEEE. The CDR3 is CASSWSGNEQFF. The CDR3 DNA sequence: TGTGCCAGCAGCTGGAGCGGGAATGAGCAGTTCTTC.

This chain uses TRBV7-9 with TRBJ2-1; the match to TRBD2 covers 7 bases. The CDR3 extends over 18 amino acids. CDR1 is SEHNR and CDR2 is FQNEAQ in the germline V gene (reference sequence). Germline trimming cut 1 base from V and 2 bases from J; bases unmatched to any gene: 11. CDR3 in DNA: TGTGCCAGCAGCTTAGTCGGGGGGTTCCCCGGGCCCTACAATGAGCAGTTCTTC. This gives the protein CASSLVGGFPGPYNEQFF.

The rearrangement uses TRBV9 and TRBJ2-1; the match to TRBD2 covers 8 bases. J was trimmed by 3 bases and V by 7 bases; bases with no gene match: 9. The CDR3 spans 15 residues. Germline CDR1 is SGDLS and CDR2 is YYNGEE. The CDR3 spells CASWNGTRHYNEQFF. CDR3 bases: TGTGCCAGCTGGAATGGGACTAGGCACTACAATGAGCAGTTCTTC.

The J gene is TRBJ2-7, the V gene TRBV29-1; possibly TRBD2 for D (6 bases). Germline lookup yields CDR1 SQVTM and CDR2 ANQGSEA. Trimming stripped 5 bases from V and 0 bases from J, with 8 bases between. The CDR3 is 12 amino acids. CDR3 in amino acids: CSVLGGSYEQYF. CDR3 DNA: TGCAGCGTTCTGGGGGGCTCCTACGAGCAGTACTTC.

V usage is TRBV5-6 and J usage is TRBJ2-7, with 10 bases fitting TRBD2. V gave up 2 bases and J gave up 3 bases; unmatched junction bases: 14. The length of the CDR3 is 18 residues. Germline values: CDR1 SGHDT, CDR2 YYEEEE. The DNA of the CDR3 is TGTGCCAGCAGCTTCCCAATGGCTAGCGGGAGTTCTTTCTACGAGCAGTACTTC. Encoded protein: CASSFPMASGSSFYEQYF.

The chain joins TRBV19 to TRBJ1-1; tentative D call: TRBD1 (5 bases). Looked up from germline, CDR1 is LNHDA and CDR2 is SQIVND (reference sequence). CDR3 length: 15 amino acids. V lost 1 base and J lost 5, with 14 bases in between. For the CDR3, the DNA is TGTGCCAGTAGTATAGGAACCACAGGAAGGACTGAAGCTTTCTTT. As protein: CASSIGTTGRTEAFF.

The chain employs TRBV5-4 and TRBJ1-1; D gene unclear. Looked up from germline, CDR1 is SGHNT and CDR2 is YYREEE (reference sequence). The CDR3 is made up of 14 amino acids. Trimming removed 3 bases at V and 4 bases at J, with 13 bases between. This CDR3 reads CASSSGGPTTEAFF. In DNA form, the CDR3 reads TGTGCCAGCAGCTCGGGTGGCCCCACCACTGAAGCTTTCTTT.

V is TRBV13 and J is TRBJ2-3, with D possibly TRBD2 on 5 matching bases. Trimming took 5 bases from V and 1 from J, leaving 13 bases between them. CDR3 length: 15 residues. The germline V gene has CDR1 PRHDT and CDR2 FYEKMQ (reference sequence). In DNA, the CDR3 is TGTGCCAGCAGCGTAACTAGTCCTGGCACAGATACGCAGTATTTT. Its translation: CASSVTSPGTDTQYF.